This TCR beta chain is drawn from a study of CXCR3-negative and CXCR3-positive naive CD8 T cells. The CDR3 totals 12 residues. Germline V CDR1 and CDR2: DFQATT, SNEGSKA (reference sequence). With UMI labels, 5' RACE was used to prepare the TRB cDNA libraries. TCRdb reanalyzed the 5' RACE reads, giving one entry per CDR3 protein sequence and no DNA. Seen in this sample are roughly 29,000 distinct CDR3 sequences; the ten most common clones hold 10% to 13%. Study conclusions and caveats: Sequencing showed both naive subsets with comparably high diversity, and memory CD8+ cells much lower.

As regards this clonotype: Antigen unknown.

Source material: memory CD8+ T cells from blood. The clonotype comes from a human donor in good health. Some clones in this sample may be carry-over from other donors' samples. V gene TRBV20-1 combines with J gene TRBJ1-2; TCRdb calls TRBD1, which cannot be checked without DNA. CDR3 region: CSARVPGDGYTF.